The next 26 T cell receptor beta chains were all read from a single sample in a study of blood T cell repertoires in COVID-19 (dated by TCRdb to about 2020). The method was the immunoSEQ multiplex PCR assay. The immuneACCESS repertoire file appears here via TCRdb, limited to in-frame rearrangements. These files lack a portion of the clones; in checked studies, under half of the deficit traces to unresolved V genes, and the cause of the others is not known. This sample has 200,000 or so clones in its table, and approximately 88% of those were observed once. Of the sample, 3.7% falls within the top ten clones. Sequencing input: PBMCs or T cells enriched from blood (not recorded which). These receptors were obtained from a woman aged 25 to 39 who had been exposed to COVID-19.

The chain is built from TRBV7-9 and TRBJ1-4, with 10 bases fitting TRBD1. CDR1 and CDR2 (germline): SEHNR, FQNEAQ (reference sequence). V lost 3 bases and J lost 3; bases outside the gene matches: 1. This CDR3 spans 15 amino acids. CDR3 loop: CASSLDRGANEKLFF. The CDR3, as DNA: TGTGCCAGCAGCTTGGACAGGGGGGCTAATGAAAAACTGTTTTTT.

This rearrangement joins TRBV9 to TRBJ2-1; tentatively, D is TRBD2 (6 bases). The germline V and J ends were trimmed by 2 bases and 2 bases, with 11 bases remaining between them. The length of the CDR3 is 15 residues. The germline CDR1 and CDR2 sequences are SGDLS and YYNGEE. Here the CDR3 reads CASSVAGSPYNEQFF. The CDR3 nucleotides are TGTGCCAGCAGCGTTGCCGGGAGCCCCTACAATGAGCAGTTCTTC.

V is TRBV14 and J is TRBJ1-2; the match to TRBD1 covers 8 bases. Germline values: CDR1 SGHDN, CDR2 FVKESK. The CDR3 runs 15 residues. Trimming removed 2 bases from V and 3 bases from J; junction bases left unmatched: 5. In DNA, the CDR3 is TGTGCCAGCAGCCAACGGGGACAGGCCGACTATGGCTACACCTTC. Encoded protein: CASSQRGQADYGYTF.

The chain carries TRBV7-9 and TRBJ1-1; possibly TRBD1 for D (5 bases). Deletions cut 3 bases from V and 2 bases from J, with 10 bases between. There are 14 residues in the CDR3. The germline CDR1 and CDR2 sequences are SEHNR and FQNEAQ (reference sequence). Written as DNA, the CDR3 is TGTGCCAGCAGCTTCAGGGAAGGTAACACTGAAGCTTTCTTT. It yields the protein CASSFREGNTEAFF.

The chain combines TRBV6-1 with TRBJ2-3; D ambiguous. Germline CDR1 and CDR2: MNHNS and SASEGT. The ends were cut back, 1 base at V and 4 bases at J, with 6 bases in the middle. The CDR3 loop spans 13 amino acids. CDR3 DNA sequence: TGTGCCAGCAGTGAAGACTATCCAGATACGCAGTATTTT. Translated, it gives CASSEDYPDTQYF.

The chain recombines TRBV24-1 with TRBJ1-5, with D uncertain. Germline CDR1 reads KGHDR; CDR2 reads SFDVKD. This CDR3 has 13 residues. V dropped 4 bases and J dropped 6 bases, with 9 bases sitting between them. The CDR3 DNA reads TGTGCCACCAGTGACGGGAAGGGTCAGCCCCAGCATTTT. Encoded protein: CATSDGKGQPQHF.

The gene calls are TRBV29-1 and TRBJ1-2, with 8 bases lining up with TRBD1. Germline V gives CDR1 SQVTM, CDR2 ANQGSEA. The CDR3 runs 13 residues. V shed 7 bases, J shed 3 bases, and the junction held 7 bases outside the gene matches. The CDR3 sequence is CSAQTGVDYGYTF. The CDR3 bases are TGCAGCGCCCAGACAGGGGTTGACTATGGCTACACCTTC.

This rearrangement joins TRBV5-1 to TRBJ1-2; TRBD1 matches at 8 bases. The CDR3 runs to 15 residues. The trim removed 5 bases at V and 2 bases at J, leaving 8 bases unmatched. Germline lookup yields CDR1 SGHRS and CDR2 YFSETQ. The CDR3 sequence is CASSFGQGKNYGYTF. The CDR3 bases are TGCGCCAGCAGTTTCGGACAGGGAAAAAACTATGGCTACACCTTC.

V and J are TRBV24-1 and TRBJ2-3; 7 bases fit TRBD1. This CDR3 has 16 residues. The V and J ends lost 3 bases and 1 base, in that order; junction bases with no gene match: 6. Germline V gene data show CDR1 as KGHDR and CDR2 as SFDVKD. CDR3 sequence (DNA): TGTGCCACCAGTGATAAGGGGGCAATGGGCACAGATACGCAGTATTTT. This translates into CATSDKGAMGTDTQYF.

The gene calls are TRBV5-1 and TRBJ1-2; 7 nucleotides agree with TRBD1. V lost 4 bases to trimming and J lost 2 bases; unmatched junction nucleotides: 2. The CDR3 has 13 amino acids. Germline V gene data show CDR1 as SGHRS and CDR2 as YFSETQ. The CDR3 sequence: CASSGGQNYGYTF. The CDR3 coding sequence is TGCGCCAGCAGCGGGGGACAGAACTATGGCTACACCTTC. Looking up the rest from reference TRBV5-1 and TRBJ1-2 gives the full variable domain: KAGVTQTPRYLIKTRGQQVTLSCSPISGHRSVSWYQQTPGQGLQFLFEYFSETQRNKGNFPGRFSGRQFSNSRSEMNVSTLELGDSALYLCASSGGQNYGYTFGSGTRLTVV.

This chain connects TRBV27 to TRBJ1-2; TRBD1 matches 10 bases. The CDR3 consists of 15 residues. Germline CDR1 is MNHEY and CDR2 is SMNVEV (reference sequence). V gave up 6 bases and J gave up 6 bases; unmatched junction bases: 10. CDR3 loop: CASRPYTGQGNGYTF. The DNA for the CDR3 is TGTGCCAGCAGGCCCTATACGGGACAGGGGAATGGCTACACCTTC.

The gene calls are TRBV12-3 or TRBV12-4 and TRBJ2-3, with no clear D. V lost 6 bases and J lost 5, with 9 bases in between. CDR3 length: 12 residues. The CDR3 nucleotides read TGTGCCAGCAGCCCAGTAAAAGATACGCAGTATTTT. Translation gives CASSPVKDTQYF.

The chain links TRBV5-6 to TRBJ2-7, with TRBD1 identical over 8 bases. V was pared by 0 bases and J by 4 bases, with 9 bases of the junction left unmatched. CDR3 length: 16 amino acids. Germline assignment: CDR1 SGHDT and CDR2 YYEEEE. CDR3 amino acids: CASSLGGQAHRYEQYF. CDR3 nucleotides: TGTGCCAGCAGCTTGGGGGGACAGGCCCATCGGTACGAGCAGTACTTC.

V usage is TRBV7-2 and J usage is TRBJ2-2, with D hard to call. Per germline, CDR1 SGHTA and CDR2 FQGNSA. V dropped 5 bases and J dropped 1 base, with 11 bases sitting between them. This CDR3 spans 15 amino acids. The CDR3 here is CASSASHKNTGELFF. The CDR3 nucleotides read TGTGCCAGCAGCGCCTCCCACAAGAACACCGGGGAGCTGTTTTTT. The full variable domain, completed using reference TRBV7-2 and TRBJ2-2, is GAGVSQSPSNKVTEKGKDVELRCDPISGHTALYWYRQSLGQGLEFLIYFQGNSAPDKSGLPSDRFSAERTGGSVSTLTIQRTQQEDSAVYLCASSASHKNTGELFFGEGSRLTVL.

The chain carries TRBV19 and TRBJ1-1, with TRBD1 identical over 7 bases. Losses at the gene ends were 3 bases for V and 4 bases for J; bases not matched to a gene: 11. The CDR3 has 16 amino acids. In germline, CDR1 is LNHDA, CDR2 SQIVND (reference sequence). The CDR3 region has the DNA TGTGCCAGTAGTATTCTTAGGGGGCAGGGGGGCACTGAAGCTTTCTTT. Translation gives CASSILRGQGGTEAFF.

The gene calls are TRBV7-9 and TRBJ1-1; D ambiguous. Germline CDR1 is SEHNR and CDR2 is FQNEAQ (reference sequence). There are 15 residues in the CDR3. The ends were cut back, 5 bases at V and 1 base at J, with 14 bases in the middle. The CDR3 bases are TGTGCCAGCAGCGCTCCCGACAAGAAGAACACTGAAGCTTTCTTT. Its protein is CASSAPDKKNTEAFF.

The sample holds one count of this clone. The chain combines TRBV7-3 with TRBJ2-2, with TRBD2 matching over 10 bases. Germline values: CDR1 SGHTA, CDR2 FQGTGA. The J segment lost 6 bases and the V segment lost 0 bases, leaving 7 bases of the junction unmatched. The length of the CDR3 is 17 residues. The CDR3 nucleotides read TGTGCCAGCAGCTTAACGGGTGACAGCGGGAGGGCCGGGGAGCTGTTTTTT. This encodes CASSLTGDSGRAGELFF.

The V gene is TRBV20-1, the J gene TRBJ2-1, with 9 bases lining up with TRBD1. The CDR3 contains 13 residues. CDR1 and CDR2 (germline): DFQATT, SNEGSKA (reference sequence). The ends lost 3 bases at V and 12 bases at J; junction bases unmatched: 9. The CDR3 region is CSASPGTGIGQFF. The CDR3, as DNA: TGCAGTGCTAGTCCCGGGACAGGGATCGGGCAGTTCTTC.

V and J are TRBV3-1 (or the pseudogene TRBV3-2) and TRBJ2-7; 9 bases are a match to TRBD1. Germline V gives CDR1 LGHDT, CDR2 YNNKEL (reference sequence). The CDR3 runs to 16 residues. V lost 0 bases to trimming and J lost 3 bases; unmatched junction nucleotides: 6. CDR3 residues: CASSQDRTGEIYEQYF. The CDR3 nucleotides read TGTGCCAGCAGCCAAGATAGGACAGGGGAGATCTACGAGCAGTACTTC.

This clone was seen a few times. The sample contains more than one DNA sequence encoding this CDR3. The genes are TRBV30 and TRBJ1-2, with D maybe TRBD1 (5 bases). This CDR3 contains 11 residues. The germline CDR1 and CDR2 sequences are GTSNPN and SVGIG (reference sequence). Trimming took 3 bases from V and 8 from J, leaving 10 bases between them. CDR3 loop: CAWRGRGGYTF. In DNA, the CDR3 is TGTGCCTGGAGGGGTCGGGGGGGCTACACCTTC.

This chain links TRBV30 with TRBJ1-5, with unresolved D. With 3 bases removed from V and 3 bases from J, the gap between germline ends came to 12 bases. Germline V gene data show CDR1 as GTSNPN and CDR2 as SVGIG (reference sequence). The CDR3 extends over 14 amino acids. This chain's CDR3 is CAWSSGVHNQPQHF. CDR3 sequence (DNA): TGTGCCTGGAGCAGCGGAGTTCACAATCAGCCCCAGCATTTT.

The chain joins TRBV9 to TRBJ2-1; 8 nucleotides line up with TRBD2. The length of the CDR3 is 20 residues. CDR1 and CDR2 from the germline V gene are SGDLS and YYNGEE. Losses at the gene ends were 0 bases for V and 0 bases for J; bases not matched to a gene: 14. The CDR3 region is CASSVGPELAEMSSYNEQFF. Here the CDR3 DNA reads TGTGCCAGCAGCGTAGGTCCCGAACTAGCGGAGATGAGCTCCTACAATGAGCAGTTCTTC.

The table lists this clone with a count of one. The CDR3 DNA is TGCAGCGTTGCGACAGGTGGGGTAAATCAGCCCCAGCATTTT. As protein: CSVATGGVNQPQHF. The chain uses TRBV29-1 and TRBJ1-5; D possibly corresponds to TRBD1 (6 bases). Per the germline V gene, CDR1 is SQVTM and CDR2 is ANQGSEA. The CDR3 extends over 14 amino acids. With 4 bases removed from V and 4 bases from J, the gap between germline ends came to 14 bases.

The rearrangement joins TRBV30 to TRBJ2-3; TRBD2 matches 9 bases. Germline V lookup: CDR1 GTSNPN, CDR2 SVGIG (reference sequence). V was pared by 2 bases and J by 1 base, with 4 bases of the junction left unmatched. CDR3 length: 15 amino acids. This chain's CDR3 is CAWSRGLAGTDTQYF. The CDR3 DNA is TGTGCCTGGAGTAGGGGACTAGCAGGCACAGATACGCAGTATTTT.

The V gene is TRBV5-1, the J gene TRBJ2-3; TRBD2 aligns across 15 bases. CDR1 and CDR2 from the germline V gene are SGHRS and YFSETQ. This CDR3 has 16 amino acids. J gave up 7 bases and V 3 bases, and 6 bases lay outside the gene matches. The CDR3 DNA reads TGCGCCAGCAGCTCCAGGACTAGCGGGAGGGTAAATACGCAGTATTTT. Its protein product is CASSSRTSGRVNTQYF.

This rearrangement joins TRBV19 to TRBJ2-7; 12 positions agree with TRBD1. The V gene's germline CDR1 is LNHDA and CDR2 SQIVND (reference sequence). V lost 3 bases to trimming and J lost 7 bases; unmatched junction nucleotides: 10. The CDR3 spans 16 residues. The CDR3 reads CASSILGTGGSFEQYF. The CDR3 DNA follows: TGTGCCAGTAGTATCCTCGGGACAGGGGGCTCGTTTGAGCAGTACTTC.